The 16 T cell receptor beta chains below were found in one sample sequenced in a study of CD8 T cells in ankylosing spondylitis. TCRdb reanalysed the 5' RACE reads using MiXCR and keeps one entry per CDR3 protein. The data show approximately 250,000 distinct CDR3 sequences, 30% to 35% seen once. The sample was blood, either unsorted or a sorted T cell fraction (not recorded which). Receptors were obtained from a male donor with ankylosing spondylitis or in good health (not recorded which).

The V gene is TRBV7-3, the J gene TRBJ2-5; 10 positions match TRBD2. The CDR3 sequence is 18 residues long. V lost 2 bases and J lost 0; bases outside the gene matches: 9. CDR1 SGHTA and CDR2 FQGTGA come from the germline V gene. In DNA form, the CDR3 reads TGTGCCAGCAGCTTATCTAGCGGGGGAGACCGGTACCAAGAGACCCAGTACTTC. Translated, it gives CASSLSSGGDRYQETQYF.

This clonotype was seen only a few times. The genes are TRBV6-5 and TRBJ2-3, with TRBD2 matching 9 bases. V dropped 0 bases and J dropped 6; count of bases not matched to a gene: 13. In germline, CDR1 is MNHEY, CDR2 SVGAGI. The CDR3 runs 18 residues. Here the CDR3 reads CASSYSMALAGRTDTQYF. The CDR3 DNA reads TGTGCCAGCAGTTACTCGATGGCGCTAGCGGGAAGAACGGATACGCAGTATTTT.

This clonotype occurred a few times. This CDR3 reads CASSPTSIPYNEQFF. The CDR3 region has the DNA TGTGCCAGCAGCCCTACGAGCATTCCCTACAATGAGCAGTTCTTC. The chain uses TRBV7-2 and TRBJ2-1; D gene unclear. From germline, CDR1 is SGHTA and CDR2 FQGNSA. The CDR3 runs to 15 residues. V was pared by 5 bases and J by 2 bases, with 13 bases between.

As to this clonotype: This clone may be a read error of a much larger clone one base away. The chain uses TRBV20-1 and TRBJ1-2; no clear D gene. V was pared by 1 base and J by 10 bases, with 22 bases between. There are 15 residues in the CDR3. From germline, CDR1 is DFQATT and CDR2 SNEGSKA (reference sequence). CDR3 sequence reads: CSARAGPSLPFDYTF. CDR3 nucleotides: TGCAGTGCTAGAGCCGGCCCTAGTCTCCCTTTCGACTACACCTTC.

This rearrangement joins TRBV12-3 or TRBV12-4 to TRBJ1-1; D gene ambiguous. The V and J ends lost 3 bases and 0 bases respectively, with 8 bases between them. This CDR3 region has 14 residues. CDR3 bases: TGTGCCAGCAGTTTTGGCACCATGAACACTGAAGCTTTCTTT. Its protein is CASSFGTMNTEAFF.

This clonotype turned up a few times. The CDR3 DNA sequence: TGTGCCATCATCCTAGTACGGAATTCACCCCTCCACTTT. This translates into CAIILVRNSPLHF. J is TRBJ1-6 and V is TRBV10-3; D gene unclear. The germline V and J ends were trimmed by 7 bases and 7 bases, with 11 bases remaining between them. The CDR3 extends over 13 amino acids. CDR1 is ENHRY and CDR2 is SYGVKD in the germline V gene.

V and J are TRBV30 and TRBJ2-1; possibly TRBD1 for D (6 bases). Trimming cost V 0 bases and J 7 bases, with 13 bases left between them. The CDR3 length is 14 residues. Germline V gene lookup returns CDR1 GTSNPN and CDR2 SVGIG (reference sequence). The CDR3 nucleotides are TGTGCCTGGAGTGTAGGGGCAGGGGATAATGAGCAGTTCTTC. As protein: CAWSVGAGDNEQFF.

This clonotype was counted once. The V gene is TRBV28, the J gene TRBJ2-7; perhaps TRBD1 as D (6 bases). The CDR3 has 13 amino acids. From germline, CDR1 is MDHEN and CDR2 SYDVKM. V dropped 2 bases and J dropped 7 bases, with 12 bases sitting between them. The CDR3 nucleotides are TGTGCCAGCAGTTTAGGGGGCGCGGAAGAGCAGTACTTC. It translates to CASSLGGAEEQYF.

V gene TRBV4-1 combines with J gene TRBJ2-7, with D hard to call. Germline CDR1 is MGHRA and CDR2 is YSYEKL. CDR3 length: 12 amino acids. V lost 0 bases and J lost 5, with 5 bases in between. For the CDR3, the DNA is TGCGCCAGCAGCCAAGAGGGTCACGAGCAGTACTTC. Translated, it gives CASSQEGHEQYF.

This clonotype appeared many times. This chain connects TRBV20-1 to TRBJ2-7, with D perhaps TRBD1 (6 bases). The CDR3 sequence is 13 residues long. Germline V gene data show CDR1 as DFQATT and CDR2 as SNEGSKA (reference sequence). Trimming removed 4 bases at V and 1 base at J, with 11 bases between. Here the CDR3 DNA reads TGCAGTGCTAAGGAGACAGGATCCTACGAGCAGTACTTC. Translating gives CSAKETGSYEQYF.

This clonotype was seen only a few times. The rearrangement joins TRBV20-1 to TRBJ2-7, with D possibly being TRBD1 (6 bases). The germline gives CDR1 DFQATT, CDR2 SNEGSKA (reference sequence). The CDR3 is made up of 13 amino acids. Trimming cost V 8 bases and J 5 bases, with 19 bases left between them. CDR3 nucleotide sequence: TGCAGTTACGCTGACAGGACCCTCCACGAGCAGTACTTC. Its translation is CSYADRTLHEQYF.

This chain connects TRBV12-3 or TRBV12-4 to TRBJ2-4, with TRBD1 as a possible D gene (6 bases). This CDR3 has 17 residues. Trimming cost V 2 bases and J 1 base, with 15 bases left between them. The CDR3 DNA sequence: TGTGCCAGCAGTTTAACGGCAAGGGGGTCGGCCAAAAACATTCAGTACTTC. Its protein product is CASSLTARGSAKNIQYF.

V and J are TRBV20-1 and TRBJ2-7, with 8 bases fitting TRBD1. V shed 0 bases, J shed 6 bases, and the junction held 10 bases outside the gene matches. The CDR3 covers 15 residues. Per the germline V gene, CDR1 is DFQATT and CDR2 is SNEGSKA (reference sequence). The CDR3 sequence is CSARDLQGDLTEQYF. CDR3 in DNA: TGCAGTGCTAGAGACCTACAGGGGGATCTTACCGAGCAGTACTTC.

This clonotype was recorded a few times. Here the CDR3 reads CASSFPSGGASETQYF. CDR3 in DNA: TGTGCCAGCAGCTTCCCTAGCGGGGGGGCCTCGGAGACCCAGTACTTC. The chain has TRBV5-6 and TRBJ2-5; TRBD2 matches at 12 bases. Trimming removed 2 bases from V and 5 bases from J; junction bases left unmatched: 7. The CDR3 totals 16 residues. Germline-derived CDR1 and CDR2 are SGHDT and YYEEEE.

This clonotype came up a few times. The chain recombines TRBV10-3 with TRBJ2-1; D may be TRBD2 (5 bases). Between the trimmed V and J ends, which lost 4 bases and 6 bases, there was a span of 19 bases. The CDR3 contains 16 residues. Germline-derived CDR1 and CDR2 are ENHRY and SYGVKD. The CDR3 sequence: CAISGRQPYGGNEQFF. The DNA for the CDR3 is TGTGCCATCAGTGGGAGGCAGCCCTACGGTGGCAATGAGCAGTTCTTC.

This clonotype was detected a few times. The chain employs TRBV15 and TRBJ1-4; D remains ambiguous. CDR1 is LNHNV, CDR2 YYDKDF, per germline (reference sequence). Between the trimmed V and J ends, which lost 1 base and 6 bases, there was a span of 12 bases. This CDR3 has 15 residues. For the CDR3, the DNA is TGTGCCACCAGCAGAGGTGGACTGGAGGATGAAAAACTGTTTTTT. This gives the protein CATSRGGLEDEKLFF.